The 27 T cell receptor beta chains in this list originate from one sample, sequenced in a study of shared clonotypes between healthy human individuals. Clones were sequenced by immunoSEQ multiplex PCR, and TCRdb holds only the in-frame ones, with some missing. The sample gives millions of clones, about 93% of which show up once; approximately 1.7% is in the top ten. Naive CD8 isolation took CD45RO-negative cells positively selected for CCR7 and excluded terminally differentiated effector memory CD45RA+ cells. The sequencing sample was made of naive CD8+ T cells from PBMCs. Source of these receptors: a man younger than 30 in good health. Some clones in this sample may be carry-over from other donors' samples.

The chain combines TRBV25-1 with TRBJ1-5; the D gene is possibly TRBD1 (6 bases). V was trimmed by 1 base and J by 6 bases, leaving 13 bases between them. The CDR3 has 15 residues. Germline-derived CDR1 and CDR2 are MGHDK and SYGVNS. The CDR3 coding sequence is TGTGCCAGCAGTGAATGGGGGCCGGGCGGTCAGCCCCAGCATTTT. Amino acid sequence: CASSEWGPGGQPQHF. Together with reference TRBV25-1 and TRBJ1-5, the CDR3 gives the full variable domain: EADIYQTPRYLVIGTGKKITLECSQTMGHDKMYWYQQDPGMELHLIHYSYGVNSTEKGDLSSESTVSRIRTEHFPLTLESARPSHTSQYLCASSEWGPGGQPQHFGDGTRLSIL.

V usage is TRBV4-1 and J usage is TRBJ1-1; D uncertain. V lost 0 bases to trimming and J lost 0 bases, with 14 bases between them. Germline V CDR1 and CDR2: MGHRA, YSYEKL. CDR3 length: 17 residues. The CDR3 coding sequence is TGCGCCAGCAGCCAAGATAAAGGTGGTATGATGAACACTGAAGCTTTCTTT. This sequence encodes CASSQDKGGMMNTEAFF.

The rearrangement joins TRBV9 to TRBJ2-2; 10 bases line up with TRBD2. V was clipped by 4 bases and J by 1 base; unmatched bases: 7. Germline CDR1 is SGDLS and CDR2 is YYNGEE. The CDR3 loop spans 17 amino acids. Here the CDR3 DNA reads TGTGCCAGCAGCCTACAACTAGCGGGGCTGAACACCGGGGAGCTGTTTTTT. This codes for CASSLQLAGLNTGELFF. The complete variable domain, with remaining parts taken from reference TRBV9 and TRBJ2-2, reads DSGVTQTPKHLITATGQRVTLRCSPRSGDLSVYWYQQSLDQGLQFLIQYYNGEERAKGNILERFSAQQFPDLHSELNLSSLELGDSALYFCASSLQLAGLNTGELFFGEGSRLTVL.

V is TRBV4-3 and J is TRBJ2-5; unclear D gene. The CDR3 has 14 amino acids. Trimming pared 0 bases from V and 4 bases from J, leaving 9 bases between. Germline values: CDR1 LGHNA, CDR2 YSLEER. CDR3 DNA sequence: TGCGCCAGCAGCCAAGATCGGGTGGGAGAGACCCAGTACTTC. Translating gives CASSQDRVGETQYF.

The rearrangement links TRBV5-6 to TRBJ2-5; D gene uncertain. Looked up from germline, CDR1 is SGHDT and CDR2 is YYEEEE. The CDR3 is made up of 13 amino acids. V was pared by 0 bases and J by 3 bases, with 6 bases between. CDR3 DNA sequence: TGTGCCAGCAGCTTGGTGGTAGAAGAGACCCAGTACTTC. Translating it yields CASSLVVEETQYF.

The chain combines TRBV7-9 with TRBJ2-7; TRBD1 aligns across 7 bases. With V trimmed by 4 bases and J by 3 bases, 9 bases remained unmatched. This CDR3 spans 15 amino acids. Germline CDR1 is SEHNR and CDR2 is FQNEAQ (reference sequence). The CDR3, as DNA: TGTGCCAGCAGCTCTCGGGACAGCGAACGCTACGAGCAGTACTTC. Its protein is CASSSRDSERYEQYF. The full variable domain, completed using reference TRBV7-9 and TRBJ2-7, is DTGVSQNPRHKITKRGQNVTFRCDPISEHNRLYWYRQTLGQGPEFLTYFQNEAQLEKSRLLSDRFSAERPKGSFSTLEIQRTEQGDSAMYLCASSSRDSERYEQYFGPGTRLTVT.

Comment on this clone: This specimen includes other DNA sequences encoding the same CDR3. The chain couples TRBV27 to TRBJ2-7; D remains unclear. The ends were cut back, 4 bases at V and 3 bases at J, with 7 bases in the middle. CDR1 is MNHEY and CDR2 is SMNVEV in the germline V gene (reference sequence). The length of the CDR3 is 12 residues. CDR3 DNA sequence: TGTGCCAGCAGTTCCCACAGCTACGAGCAGTACTTC. Its protein product is CASSSHSYEQYF.

This chain uses TRBV10-3 with TRBJ1-4; D is uncertain. V lost 4 bases and J 8 bases, leaving 17 bases between the germline ends. Germline V lookup: CDR1 ENHRY, CDR2 SYGVKD. The CDR3 totals 15 residues. CDR3: CAISAFPPSEEKLFF. The CDR3 DNA sequence: TGTGCCATCAGTGCTTTTCCCCCATCGGAGGAAAAACTGTTTTTT.

The gene calls are TRBV19 and TRBJ2-7; D perhaps matches TRBD2 (6 bases). The V gene's germline CDR1 is LNHDA and CDR2 SQIVND (reference sequence). The ends were cut back, 6 bases at V and 0 bases at J, with 15 bases in the middle. The CDR3 covers 15 residues. The CDR3: CASSDGRGSSYEQYF. The CDR3 DNA reads TGTGCCAGTAGCGATGGACGGGGGAGCTCCTACGAGCAGTACTTC.

This clone came up once. The V gene is TRBV7-2, the J gene TRBJ2-7; 9 bases line up with TRBD2. CDR1 SGHTA and CDR2 FQGNSA come from the germline V gene. The length of the CDR3 is 14 residues. With V trimmed by 5 bases and J by 2 bases, 4 bases remained unmatched. For the CDR3, the DNA is TGTGCCAGCAGCCAAAGCGGGAGGACCTACGAGCAGTACTTC. The encoded protein is CASSQSGRTYEQYF.

This clone is a singleton in its sample. The V call is TRBV2, the J call TRBJ2-7, with 8 bases lining up with TRBD2. With 2 bases clipped from V and 5 bases from J, the junction kept 14 bases outside the gene matches. The CDR3 covers 17 residues. The germline CDR1 and CDR2 sequences are SNHLY and FYNNEI. CDR3 amino acids: CASSEIHSGALHNEQYF. In DNA form, the CDR3 reads TGTGCCAGCAGTGAAATCCATAGCGGGGCCCTTCACAACGAGCAGTACTTC.

Details on this clone: Additional DNA sequences in this sample encode the identical CDR3. V and J are TRBV28 and TRBJ2-7; a weak D match, TRBD1 (5 bases). The CDR3 covers 13 residues. The germline V gene has CDR1 MDHEN and CDR2 SYDVKM. V lost 2 bases to trimming and J lost 3 bases, with 8 bases between them. The CDR3 reads CASSLGASYEQYF. CDR3 in DNA: TGTGCCAGCAGTTTAGGGGCTAGCTACGAGCAGTACTTC.

This clone has a single count. This rearrangement joins TRBV11-2 to TRBJ1-4; D ambiguous. In germline, CDR1 is SGHAT, CDR2 FQNNGV. The CDR3 is 17 amino acids. V shed 2 bases and J shed 15 bases, with 28 bases lying between them. The chain's CDR3 is CASSLSLPLEKMKNLFF. For the CDR3, the DNA is TGTGCCAGCAGCTTATCCCTGCCTTTGGAGAAAATGAAAAACTTGTTTTTT. Full variable domain (remainder filled in from reference TRBV11-2 and TRBJ1-4): EAGVAQSPRYKIIEKRQSVAFWCNPISGHATLYWYQQILGQGPKLLIQFQNNGVVDDSQLPKDRFSAERLKGVDSTLKIQPAKLEDSAVYLCASSLSLPLEKMKNLFFGSGTQLSVL.

The chain uses TRBV29-1 and TRBJ2-5, with unresolved D. The length of the CDR3 is 11 residues. Trimming pared 4 bases from V and 5 bases from J, leaving 8 bases between. Germline V gene lookup returns CDR1 SQVTM and CDR2 ANQGSEA. CDR3: CSVGGEETQYF. The CDR3, as DNA: TGCAGCGTTGGTGGAGAGGAGACCCAGTACTTC.

V gene TRBV27 combines with J gene TRBJ2-3, with 10 bases identical to TRBD2. From germline, CDR1 is MNHEY and CDR2 SMNVEV (reference sequence). V shed 3 bases, J shed 1 base, and the junction held 4 bases outside the gene matches. This CDR3 has 16 amino acids. CDR3 sequence: CASSFVGTSGTDTQYF. The CDR3 DNA is TGTGCCAGCAGTTTTGTTGGGACTAGCGGCACAGATACGCAGTATTTT.

The chain couples TRBV7-3 to TRBJ2-7, with 7 bases lining up with TRBD2. Germline lookup yields CDR1 SGHTA and CDR2 FQGTGA. After removal of 2 bases from V and 0 bases from J, the junction contained 4 bases not matched to a gene. This CDR3 comprises 15 residues. This CDR3 is CASSLGGGGSYEQYF. Written as DNA, the CDR3 is TGTGCCAGCAGCTTAGGTGGCGGGGGCTCCTACGAGCAGTACTTC.

This clone appeared a few times. The chain uses TRBV7-9 and TRBJ2-7; D not resolved. Germline CDR1 is SEHNR and CDR2 is FQNEAQ (reference sequence). Trimming removed 5 bases at V and 9 bases at J, with 20 bases between. The length of the CDR3 is 14 residues. CDR3 amino acids: CASSLGSDTLGQYF. As DNA, the CDR3 is TGTGCCAGCAGCCTGGGCAGCGACACGCTGGGGCAGTACTTC. The full variable domain, rest sourced from reference TRBV7-9 and TRBJ2-7, is DTGVSQNPRHKITKRGQNVTFRCDPISEHNRLYWYRQTLGQGPEFLTYFQNEAQLEKSRLLSDRFSAERPKGSFSTLEIQRTEQGDSAMYLCASSLGSDTLGQYFGPGTRLTVT.

Of note for this clone: The sample holds other DNA sequences that translate to the same CDR3. V gene TRBV7-2 combines with J gene TRBJ2-2, with 7 bases that match TRBD1. This CDR3 region has 13 residues. The trim removed 5 bases at V and 6 bases at J, leaving 3 bases unmatched. CDR1 and CDR2 (germline): SGHTA, FQGNSA. DNA for the CDR3: TGTGCCAGCAGCCGGACAGGTCCCGGGGAGCTGTTTTTT. It is translated as CASSRTGPGELFF.

The CDR3 DNA sequence: TGTGCCTGGAGCGACACCCAGCGGGAGTACGGCACCGGGGAGCTGTTTTTT. Protein sequence: CAWSDTQREYGTGELFF. This sequence joins TRBV30 and TRBJ2-2, with 8 nucleotides matching TRBD2. V gave up 3 bases and J gave up 4 bases; unmatched junction bases: 13. Germline V lookup: CDR1 GTSNPN, CDR2 SVGIG (reference sequence). The CDR3 loop spans 17 amino acids.

The CDR3: CSYLKAGTANTGELFF. The CDR3 DNA is TGCAGCTACCTCAAGGCCGGGACAGCGAACACCGGGGAGCTGTTTTTT. The chain uses TRBV29-1 and TRBJ2-2, with TRBD1 identical over 7 bases. J gave up 0 bases and V 8 bases, and 12 bases lay outside the gene matches. The CDR3 sequence is 16 residues long. Germline CDR1 and CDR2: SQVTM and ANQGSEA.

The chain employs TRBV4-3 and TRBJ2-7; D is undetermined. Germline V lookup: CDR1 LGHNA, CDR2 YSLEER. The V gene lost 0 bases and the J gene lost 3 bases, with 12 bases spanning the gap. The CDR3 runs to 15 residues. The CDR3 nucleotides are TGCGCCAGCAGCCAAGAATCGCCGGGCTACTACGAGCAGTACTTC. It is translated as CASSQESPGYYEQYF.

The sample holds a few counts of this clone. The V and J genes are TRBV4-2 and TRBJ1-1; D gene ambiguous. Germline CDR1 is LGHNA and CDR2 is YNFKEQ. Trimming pared 3 bases from V and 10 bases from J, leaving 9 bases between. This CDR3 region has 11 residues. The CDR3 loop is CASSHRLGAFF. Written as DNA, the CDR3 is TGTGCCAGCAGCCATCGGCTCGGAGCTTTCTTT.

This clone showed up just once. The chain couples TRBV7-3 to TRBJ2-1; possibly TRBD2 for D (6 bases). The CDR3 extends over 17 amino acids. CDR1 SGHTA and CDR2 FQGTGA come from the germline V gene. V dropped 5 bases and J dropped 0 bases, with 17 bases sitting between them. This CDR3 is CASSPKAGRSSYNEQFF. The DNA of the CDR3 is TGTGCCAGCAGCCCCAAGGCGGGACGGAGCTCCTACAATGAGCAGTTCTTC.

The chain is built from TRBV16 and TRBJ1-5; no clear D. The CDR3 sequence is 17 residues long. The germline V and J ends were trimmed by 0 bases and 3 bases, with 15 bases remaining between them. Germline CDR1 is KGHSY and CDR2 is FQNENV. DNA of the CDR3: TGTGCCAGCAGCCAATCGCAGGACTACCTTTTCAATCAGCCCCAGCATTTT. It specifies CASSQSQDYLFNQPQHF.

The rearrangement links TRBV15 to TRBJ2-7; D is perhaps TRBD1 (5 bases). Trimming stripped 0 bases from V and 1 base from J, with 13 bases between. In germline, CDR1 is LNHNV, CDR2 YYDKDF (reference sequence). CDR3 length: 16 amino acids. As DNA, the CDR3 is TGTGCCACCAGCAGAGATCCTCAGGGTCTATCCTACGAGCAGTACTTC. This sequence encodes CATSRDPQGLSYEQYF.

This clone was detected once. The chain has TRBV27 and TRBJ2-7; D unresolved. From germline, CDR1 is MNHEY and CDR2 SMNVEV (reference sequence). Trimming took off 2 bases at V and 0 bases at J, with 11 bases between the two ends. The CDR3 covers 15 residues. For the CDR3, the DNA is TGTGCCAGCAGTTTAATGGGCCTTAGCTCCTACGAGCAGTACTTC. Encoded protein: CASSLMGLSSYEQYF.

The chain links TRBV11-3 to TRBJ2-1; 7 bases map to TRBD2. CDR3 size: 13 residues. Germline assignment: CDR1 SGHNT and CDR2 YENEEA. V lost 8 bases, J lost 6 bases, and 7 bases stayed unmatched. Here the CDR3 DNA reads TGTGCCAGCGGGAGGGGAGTAAGCAATGAGCAGTTCTTC. Protein: CASGRGVSNEQFF. Full variable domain (rest looked up from reference TRBV11-3 and TRBJ2-1): EAGVVQSPRYKIIEKKQPVAFWCNPISGHNTLYWYLQNLGQGPELLIRYENEEAVDDSQLPKDRFSAERLKGVDSTLKIQPAELGDSAVYLCASGRGVSNEQFFGPGTRLTVL.